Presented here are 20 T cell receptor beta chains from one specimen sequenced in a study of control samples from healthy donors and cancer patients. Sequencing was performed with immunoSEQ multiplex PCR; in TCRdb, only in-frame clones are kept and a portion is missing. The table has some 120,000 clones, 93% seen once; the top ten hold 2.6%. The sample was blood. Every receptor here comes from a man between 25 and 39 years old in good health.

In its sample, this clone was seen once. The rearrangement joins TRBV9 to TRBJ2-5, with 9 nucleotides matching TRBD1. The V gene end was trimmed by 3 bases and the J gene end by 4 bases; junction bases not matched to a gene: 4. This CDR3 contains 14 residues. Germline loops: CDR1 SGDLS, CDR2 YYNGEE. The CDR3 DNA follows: TGTGCCAGCAGCGAAGAGACAGGGGGAGAGACCCAGTACTTC. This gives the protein CASSEETGGETQYF.

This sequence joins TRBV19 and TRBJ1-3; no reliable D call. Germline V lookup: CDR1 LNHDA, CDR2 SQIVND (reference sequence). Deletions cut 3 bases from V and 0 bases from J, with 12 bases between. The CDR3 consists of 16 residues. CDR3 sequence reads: CASSMAPSRSGNTIYF. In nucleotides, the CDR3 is TGTGCCAGTAGTATGGCACCCTCCCGCTCTGGAAACACCATATATTTT.

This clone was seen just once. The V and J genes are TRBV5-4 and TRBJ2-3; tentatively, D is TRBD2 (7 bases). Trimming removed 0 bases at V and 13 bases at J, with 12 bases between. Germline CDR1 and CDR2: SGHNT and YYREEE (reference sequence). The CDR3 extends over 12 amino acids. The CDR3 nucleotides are TGTGCCAGCAGCTTGGTACAGGGAGGGGAGTATTTT. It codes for CASSLVQGGEYF.

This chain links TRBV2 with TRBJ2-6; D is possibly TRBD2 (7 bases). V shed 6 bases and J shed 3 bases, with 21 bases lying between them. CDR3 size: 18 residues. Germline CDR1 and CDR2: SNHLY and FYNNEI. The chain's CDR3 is CASRPEGEGWSGANVLTF. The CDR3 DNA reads TGTGCCAGCAGACCCGAGGGGGAGGGGTGGAGTGGGGCCAACGTCCTGACTTTC.

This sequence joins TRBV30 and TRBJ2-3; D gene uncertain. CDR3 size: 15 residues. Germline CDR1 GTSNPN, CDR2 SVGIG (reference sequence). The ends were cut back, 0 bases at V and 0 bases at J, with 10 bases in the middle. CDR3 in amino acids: CAWSVILGSTDTQYF. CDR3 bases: TGTGCCTGGAGTGTAATTCTAGGAAGCACAGATACGCAGTATTTT.

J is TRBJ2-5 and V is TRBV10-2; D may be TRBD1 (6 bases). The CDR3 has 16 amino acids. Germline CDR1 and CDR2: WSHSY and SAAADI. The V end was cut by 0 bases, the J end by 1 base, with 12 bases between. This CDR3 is CASSESGGGGQETQYF. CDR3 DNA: TGCGCCAGCAGTGAGTCCGGTGGGGGCGGCCAAGAGACCCAGTACTTC.

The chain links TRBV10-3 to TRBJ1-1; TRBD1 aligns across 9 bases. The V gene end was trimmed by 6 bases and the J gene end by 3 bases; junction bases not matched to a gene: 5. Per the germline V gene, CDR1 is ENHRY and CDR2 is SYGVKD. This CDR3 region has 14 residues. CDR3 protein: CAIRIRTGDTEAFF. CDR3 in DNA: TGTGCCATCAGAATTAGGACAGGGGACACTGAAGCTTTCTTT.

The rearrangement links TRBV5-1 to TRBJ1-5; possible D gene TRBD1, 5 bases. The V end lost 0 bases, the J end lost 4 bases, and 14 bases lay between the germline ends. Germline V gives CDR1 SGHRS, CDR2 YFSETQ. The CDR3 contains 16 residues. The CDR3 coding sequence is TGCGCCAGCAGCTTGGTCCCAGGGCAGGGAAATCAGCCCCAGCATTTT. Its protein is CASSLVPGQGNQPQHF.

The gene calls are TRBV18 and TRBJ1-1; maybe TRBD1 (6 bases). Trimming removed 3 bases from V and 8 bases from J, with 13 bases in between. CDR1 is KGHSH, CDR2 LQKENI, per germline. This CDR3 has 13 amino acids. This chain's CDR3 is CASSPALDSEAFF. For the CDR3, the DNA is TGTGCCAGCTCACCCGCCTTGGACAGCGAAGCTTTCTTT.

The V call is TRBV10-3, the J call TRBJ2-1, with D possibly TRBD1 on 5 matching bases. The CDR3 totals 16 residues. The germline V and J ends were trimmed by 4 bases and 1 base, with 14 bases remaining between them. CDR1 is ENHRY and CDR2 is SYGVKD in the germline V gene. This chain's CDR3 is CAISGGSTVSYNEQFF. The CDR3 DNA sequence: TGTGCCATCAGTGGGGGCTCCACCGTATCCTACAATGAGCAGTTCTTC.

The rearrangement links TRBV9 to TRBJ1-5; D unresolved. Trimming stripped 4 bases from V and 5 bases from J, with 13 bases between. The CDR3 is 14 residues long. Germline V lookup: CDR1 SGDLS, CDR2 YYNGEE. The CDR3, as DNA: TGTGCCAGCAGCCTCGATGTAGGGCATCAGCCCCAGCATTTT. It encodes CASSLDVGHQPQHF.

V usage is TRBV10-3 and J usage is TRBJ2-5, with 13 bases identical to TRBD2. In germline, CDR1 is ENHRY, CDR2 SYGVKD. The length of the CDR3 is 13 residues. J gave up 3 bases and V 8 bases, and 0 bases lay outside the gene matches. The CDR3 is CAIGTSGEETQYF. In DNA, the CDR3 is TGTGCCATCGGGACTAGCGGGGAAGAGACCCAGTACTTC.

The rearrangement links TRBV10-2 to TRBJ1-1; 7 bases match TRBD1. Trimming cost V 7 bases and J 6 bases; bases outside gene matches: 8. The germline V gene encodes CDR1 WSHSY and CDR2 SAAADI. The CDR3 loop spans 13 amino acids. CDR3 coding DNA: TGCGCCAGCACGGGGACAGAAGGTCCTGAAGCTTTCTTT. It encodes CASTGTEGPEAFF.

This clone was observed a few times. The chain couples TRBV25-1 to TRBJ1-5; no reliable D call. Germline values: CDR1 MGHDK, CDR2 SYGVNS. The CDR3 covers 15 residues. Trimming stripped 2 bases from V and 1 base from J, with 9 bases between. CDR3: CASSEGVGSNQPQHF. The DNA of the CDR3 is TGTGCCAGCAGTGAAGGGGTAGGGAGCAATCAGCCCCAGCATTTT. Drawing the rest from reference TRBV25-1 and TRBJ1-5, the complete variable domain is EADIYQTPRYLVIGTGKKITLECSQTMGHDKMYWYQQDPGMELHLIHYSYGVNSTEKGDLSSESTVSRIRTEHFPLTLESARPSHTSQYLCASSEGVGSNQPQHFGDGTRLSIL.

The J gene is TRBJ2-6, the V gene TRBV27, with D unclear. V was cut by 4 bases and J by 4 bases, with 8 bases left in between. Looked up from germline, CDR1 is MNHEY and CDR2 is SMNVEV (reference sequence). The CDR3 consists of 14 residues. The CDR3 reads CASSWGSGANVLTF. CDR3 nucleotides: TGTGCCAGCAGTTGGGGATCCGGGGCCAACGTCCTGACTTTC.

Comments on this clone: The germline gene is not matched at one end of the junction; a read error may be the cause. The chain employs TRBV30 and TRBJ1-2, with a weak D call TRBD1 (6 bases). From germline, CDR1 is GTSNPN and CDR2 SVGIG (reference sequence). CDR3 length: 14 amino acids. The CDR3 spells CARSVGRGSYGYTF. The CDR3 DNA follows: TGTGCCCGGAGTGTCGGCAGGGGTAGCTATGGCTACACCTTC.

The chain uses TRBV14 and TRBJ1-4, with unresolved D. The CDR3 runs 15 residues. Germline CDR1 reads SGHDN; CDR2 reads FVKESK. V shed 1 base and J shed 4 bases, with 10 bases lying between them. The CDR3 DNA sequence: TGTGCCAGCAGCCAAGGCCCCGATGTTAATGAAAAACTGTTTTTT. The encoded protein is CASSQGPDVNEKLFF.

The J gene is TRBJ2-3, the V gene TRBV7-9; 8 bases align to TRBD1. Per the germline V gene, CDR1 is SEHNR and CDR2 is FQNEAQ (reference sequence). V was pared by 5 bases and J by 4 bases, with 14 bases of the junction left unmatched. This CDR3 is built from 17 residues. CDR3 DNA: TGTGCCAGCAGCAATCCACCTAACAGGGGGGATTCAGATACGCAGTATTTT. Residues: CASSNPPNRGDSDTQYF.

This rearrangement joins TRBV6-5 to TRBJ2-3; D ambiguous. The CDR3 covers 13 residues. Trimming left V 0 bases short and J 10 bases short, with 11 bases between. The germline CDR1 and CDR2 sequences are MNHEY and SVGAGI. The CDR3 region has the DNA TGTGCCAGCAGTTACTCGAGTCTCTCCGCGCAGTATTTT. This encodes CASSYSSLSAQYF.

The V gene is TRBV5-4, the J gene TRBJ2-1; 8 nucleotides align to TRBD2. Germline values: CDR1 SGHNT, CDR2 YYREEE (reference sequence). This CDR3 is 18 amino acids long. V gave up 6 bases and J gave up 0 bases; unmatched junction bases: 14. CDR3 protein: CASNEHKRGSVSYNEQFF. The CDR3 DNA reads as TGTGCCAGCAACGAACATAAGCGGGGGTCTGTCTCCTACAATGAGCAGTTCTTC.